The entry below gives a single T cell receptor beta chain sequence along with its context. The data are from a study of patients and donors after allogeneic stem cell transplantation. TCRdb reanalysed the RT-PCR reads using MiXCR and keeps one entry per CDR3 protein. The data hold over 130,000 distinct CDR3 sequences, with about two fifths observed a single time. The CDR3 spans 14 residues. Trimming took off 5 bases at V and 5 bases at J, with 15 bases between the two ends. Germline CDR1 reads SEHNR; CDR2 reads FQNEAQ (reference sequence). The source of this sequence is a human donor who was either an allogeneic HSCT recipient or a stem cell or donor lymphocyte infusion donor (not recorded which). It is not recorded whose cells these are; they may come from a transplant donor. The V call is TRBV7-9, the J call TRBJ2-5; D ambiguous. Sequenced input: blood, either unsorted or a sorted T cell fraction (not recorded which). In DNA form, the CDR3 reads TGTGCCAGCAGCCCAAATATGCGTGAGGAGACCCAGTACTTC. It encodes CASSPNMREETQYF. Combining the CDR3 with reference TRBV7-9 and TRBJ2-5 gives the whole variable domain DTGVSQNPRHKITKRGQNVTFRCDPISEHNRLYWYRQTLGQGPEFLTYFQNEAQLEKSRLLSDRFSAERPKGSFSTLEIQRTEQGDSAMYLCASSPNMREETQYFGPGTRLLVL.